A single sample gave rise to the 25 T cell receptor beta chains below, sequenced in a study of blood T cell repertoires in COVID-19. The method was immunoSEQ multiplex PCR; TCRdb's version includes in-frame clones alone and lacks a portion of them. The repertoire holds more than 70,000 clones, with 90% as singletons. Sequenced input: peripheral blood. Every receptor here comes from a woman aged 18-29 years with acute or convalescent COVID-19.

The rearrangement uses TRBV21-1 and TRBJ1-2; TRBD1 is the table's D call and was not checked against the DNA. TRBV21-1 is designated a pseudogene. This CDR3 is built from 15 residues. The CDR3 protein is CASSLAGDPNYGYTF. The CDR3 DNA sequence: TGTGCCAGCAGCCTTGCAGGGGACCCTAACTATGGCTACACCTTC.

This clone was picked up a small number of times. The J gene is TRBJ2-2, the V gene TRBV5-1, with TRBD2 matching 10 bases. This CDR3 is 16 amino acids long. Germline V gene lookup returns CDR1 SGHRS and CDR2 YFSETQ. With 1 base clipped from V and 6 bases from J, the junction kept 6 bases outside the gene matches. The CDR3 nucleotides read TGCGCCAGCAGCTTGTTGTTAGCGGGAGGTTCCGGGGAGCTGTTTTTT. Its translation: CASSLLLAGGSGELFF. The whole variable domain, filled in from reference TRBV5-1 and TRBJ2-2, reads KAGVTQTPRYLIKTRGQQVTLSCSPISGHRSVSWYQQTPGQGLQFLFEYFSETQRNKGNFPGRFSGRQFSNSRSEMNVSTLELGDSALYLCASSLLLAGGSGELFFGEGSRLTVL.

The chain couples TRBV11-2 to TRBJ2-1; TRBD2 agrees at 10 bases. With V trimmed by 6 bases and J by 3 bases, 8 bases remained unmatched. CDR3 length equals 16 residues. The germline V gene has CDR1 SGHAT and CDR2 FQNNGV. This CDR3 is CASSYTSGVNYNEQFF. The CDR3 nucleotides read TGTGCCAGCAGTTATACTAGCGGGGTAAACTACAATGAGCAGTTCTTC.

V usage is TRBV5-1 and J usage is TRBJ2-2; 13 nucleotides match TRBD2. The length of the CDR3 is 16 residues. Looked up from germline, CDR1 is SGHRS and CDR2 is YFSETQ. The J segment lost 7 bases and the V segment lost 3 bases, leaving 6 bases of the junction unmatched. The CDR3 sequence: CASSYSGTSGIGELFF. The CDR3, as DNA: TGCGCCAGCAGCTATTCCGGGACTAGCGGGATCGGGGAGCTGTTTTTT.

The CDR3 region is CASSLPGAAEAFF. As DNA, the CDR3 is TGTGCCAGCAGCTTGCCAGGGGCGGCTGAAGCTTTCTTT. The J gene is TRBJ1-1, the V gene TRBV7-9; D perhaps matches TRBD1 (6 bases). CDR1 is SEHNR and CDR2 is FQNEAQ in the germline V gene (reference sequence). V gave up 3 bases and J gave up 6 bases, with 11 bases separating them. The CDR3 is made up of 13 amino acids.

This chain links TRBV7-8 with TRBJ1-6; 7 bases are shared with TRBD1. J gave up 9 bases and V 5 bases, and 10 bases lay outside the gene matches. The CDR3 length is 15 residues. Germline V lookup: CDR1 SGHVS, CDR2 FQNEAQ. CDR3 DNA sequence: TGTGCCAGCAGCCCTGACAGGGTGTTGAGTTCACCCCTCCACTTT. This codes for CASSPDRVLSSPLHF.

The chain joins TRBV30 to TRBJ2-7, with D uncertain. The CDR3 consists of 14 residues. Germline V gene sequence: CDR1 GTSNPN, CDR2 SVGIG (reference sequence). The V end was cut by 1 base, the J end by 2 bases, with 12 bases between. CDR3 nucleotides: TGTGCCTGGAGTGGCTTGAGCTTCCCCTACGAGCAGTACTTC. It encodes CAWSGLSFPYEQYF.

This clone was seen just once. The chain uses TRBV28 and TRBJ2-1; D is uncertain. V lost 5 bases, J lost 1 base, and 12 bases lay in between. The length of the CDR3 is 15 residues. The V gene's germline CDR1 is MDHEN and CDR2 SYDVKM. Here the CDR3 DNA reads TGTGCCAGCAGTAAAACAGTGGTGTCCTACAATGAGCAGTTCTTC. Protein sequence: CASSKTVVSYNEQFF.

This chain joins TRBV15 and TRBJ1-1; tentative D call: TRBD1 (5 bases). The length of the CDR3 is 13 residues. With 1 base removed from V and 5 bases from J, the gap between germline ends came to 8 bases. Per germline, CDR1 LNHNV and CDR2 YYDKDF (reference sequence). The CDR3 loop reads CATSRAGGTEAFF. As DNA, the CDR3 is TGTGCCACCAGCAGAGCGGGGGGGACTGAAGCTTTCTTT.

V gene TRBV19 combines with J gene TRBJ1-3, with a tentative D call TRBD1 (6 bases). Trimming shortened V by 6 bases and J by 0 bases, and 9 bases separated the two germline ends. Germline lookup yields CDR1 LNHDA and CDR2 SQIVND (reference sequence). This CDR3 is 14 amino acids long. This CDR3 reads CASRGQFSGNTIYF. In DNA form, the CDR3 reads TGTGCCAGTAGAGGACAGTTCTCTGGAAACACCATATATTTT.

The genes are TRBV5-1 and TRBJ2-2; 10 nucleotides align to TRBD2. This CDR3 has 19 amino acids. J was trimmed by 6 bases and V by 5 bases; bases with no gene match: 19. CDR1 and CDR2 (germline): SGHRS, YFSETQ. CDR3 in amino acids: CASRAGFLAGDLGPGELFF. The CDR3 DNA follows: TGCGCCAGCAGGGCAGGTTTTCTAGCGGGAGACCTAGGACCCGGGGAGCTGTTTTTT.

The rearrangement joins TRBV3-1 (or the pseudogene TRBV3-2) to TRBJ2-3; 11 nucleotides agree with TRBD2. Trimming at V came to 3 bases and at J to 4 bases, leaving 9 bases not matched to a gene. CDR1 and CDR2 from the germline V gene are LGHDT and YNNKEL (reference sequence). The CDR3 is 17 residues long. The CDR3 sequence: CASSHVGTSGRADTQYF. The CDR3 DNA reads TGTGCCAGCAGCCACGTTGGGACTAGCGGCCGTGCAGATACGCAGTATTTT.

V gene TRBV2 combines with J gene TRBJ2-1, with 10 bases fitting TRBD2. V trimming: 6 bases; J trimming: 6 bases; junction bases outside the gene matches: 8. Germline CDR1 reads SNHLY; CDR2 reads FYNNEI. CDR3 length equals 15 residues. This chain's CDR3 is CASSPTGLATNEQFF. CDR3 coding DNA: TGTGCCAGCAGCCCCACGGGACTAGCGACCAATGAGCAGTTCTTC. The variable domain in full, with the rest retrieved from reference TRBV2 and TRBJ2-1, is EPEVTQTPSHQVTQMGQEVILRCVPISNHLYFYWYRQILGQKVEFLVSFYNNEISEKSEIFDDQFSVERPDGSNFTLKIRSTKLEDSAMYFCASSPTGLATNEQFFGPGTRLTVL.

The CDR3 DNA is TGTGCCAGCTCACCAATACGCGGGAGCGAAAACAATGAGCAGTTCTTC. Its translation is CASSPIRGSENNEQFF. V and J are TRBV18 and TRBJ2-1; 7 bases match TRBD2. The trim removed 2 bases at V and 5 bases at J, leaving 9 bases unmatched. Germline lookup yields CDR1 KGHSH and CDR2 LQKENI. CDR3 size: 16 residues.

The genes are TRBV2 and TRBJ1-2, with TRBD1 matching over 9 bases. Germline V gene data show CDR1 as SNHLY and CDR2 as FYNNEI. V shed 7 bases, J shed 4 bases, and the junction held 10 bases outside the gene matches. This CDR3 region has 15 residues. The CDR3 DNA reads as TGTGCCAGCACCTATAGGACAGGGGCAACCTATGGCTACACCTTC. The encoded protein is CASTYRTGATYGYTF.

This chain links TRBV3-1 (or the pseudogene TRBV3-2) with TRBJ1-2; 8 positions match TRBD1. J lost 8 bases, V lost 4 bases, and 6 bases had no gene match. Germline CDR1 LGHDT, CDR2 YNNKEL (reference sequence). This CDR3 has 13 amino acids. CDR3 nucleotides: TGTGCCAGCAGCCCGGACAGGGTAGGAGGCTACACCTTC. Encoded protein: CASSPDRVGGYTF.

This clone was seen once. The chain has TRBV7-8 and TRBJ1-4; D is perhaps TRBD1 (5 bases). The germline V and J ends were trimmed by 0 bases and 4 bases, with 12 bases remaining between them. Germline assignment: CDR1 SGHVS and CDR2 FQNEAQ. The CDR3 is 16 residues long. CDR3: CASSLAQQALNEKLFF. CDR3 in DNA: TGTGCCAGCAGCTTAGCACAACAGGCGCTTAATGAAAAACTGTTTTTT.

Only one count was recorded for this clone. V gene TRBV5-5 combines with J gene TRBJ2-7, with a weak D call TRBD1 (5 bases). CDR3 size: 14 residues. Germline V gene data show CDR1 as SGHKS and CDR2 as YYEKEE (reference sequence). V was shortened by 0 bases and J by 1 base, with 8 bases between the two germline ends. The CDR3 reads CASSLVAGSYEQYF. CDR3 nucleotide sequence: TGTGCCAGCAGCTTGGTCGCAGGGTCCTACGAGCAGTACTTC.

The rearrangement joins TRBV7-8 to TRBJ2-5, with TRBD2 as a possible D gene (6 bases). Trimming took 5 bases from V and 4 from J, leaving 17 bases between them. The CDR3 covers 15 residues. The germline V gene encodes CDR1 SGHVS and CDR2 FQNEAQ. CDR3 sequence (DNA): TGTGCCAGCAGCCGAGGGCCGACCGGGGGAGAGACCCAGTACTTC. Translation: CASSRGPTGGETQYF. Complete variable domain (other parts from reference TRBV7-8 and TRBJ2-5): GAGVSQSPRYKVAKRGQDVALRCDPISGHVSLFWYQQALGQGPEFLTYFQNEAQLDKSGLPSDRFFAERPEGSVSTLKIQRTQQEDSAVYLCASSRGPTGGETQYFGPGTRLLVL.

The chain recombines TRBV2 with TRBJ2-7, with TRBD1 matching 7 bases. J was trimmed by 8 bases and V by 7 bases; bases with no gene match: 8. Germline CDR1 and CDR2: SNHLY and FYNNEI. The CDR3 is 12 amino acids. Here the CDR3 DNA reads TGTGCCAGCAATAGGGACAGTCAAAAGCAGTACTTC. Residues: CASNRDSQKQYF.

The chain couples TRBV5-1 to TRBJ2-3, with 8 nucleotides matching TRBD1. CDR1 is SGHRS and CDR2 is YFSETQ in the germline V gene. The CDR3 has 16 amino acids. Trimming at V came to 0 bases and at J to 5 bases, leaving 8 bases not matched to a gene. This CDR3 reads CASSLESQGGLDTQYF. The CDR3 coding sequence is TGCGCCAGCAGCTTGGAGTCACAGGGGGGTCTAGATACGCAGTATTTT.

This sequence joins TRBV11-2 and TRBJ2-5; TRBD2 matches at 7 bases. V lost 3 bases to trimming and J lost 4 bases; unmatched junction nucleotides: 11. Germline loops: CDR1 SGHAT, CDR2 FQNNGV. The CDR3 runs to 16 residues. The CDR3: CASSFFGGVEGETQYF. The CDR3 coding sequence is TGTGCCAGCAGCTTTTTTGGGGGGGTTGAGGGAGAGACCCAGTACTTC.

CDR3 loop: CASSTLQGVNTEAFF. CDR3 bases: TGTGCCAGCAGTACACTACAGGGGGTTAACACTGAAGCTTTCTTT. This chain connects TRBV6-5 to TRBJ1-1, with 8 bases matching TRBD1. From germline, CDR1 is MNHEY and CDR2 SVGAGI. V was pared by 5 bases and J by 2 bases, with 7 bases of the junction left unmatched. CDR3 length: 15 residues.

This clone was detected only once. CDR3 residues: CASTLFGLQETQYF. The CDR3 DNA reads TGTGCCAGCACCTTGTTCGGGTTACAAGAGACCCAGTACTTC. The chain couples TRBV6-5 to TRBJ2-5; D call uncertain. Trimming removed 7 bases at V and 2 bases at J, with 14 bases between. This CDR3 has 14 residues. The germline V gene has CDR1 MNHEY and CDR2 SVGAGI.

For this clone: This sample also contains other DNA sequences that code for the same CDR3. The CDR3 region is CASSFTGGETQYF. The CDR3 bases are TGTGCCAGCAGCTTCACAGGGGGAGAGACCCAGTACTTC. The chain couples TRBV7-2 to TRBJ2-5, with 8 bases that match TRBD1. Germline values: CDR1 SGHTA, CDR2 FQGNSA. Losses at the gene ends were 3 bases for V and 4 bases for J; bases not matched to a gene: 1. This CDR3 has 13 residues.